Listed here are 14 T cell receptor beta chains from one sample, sequenced in a study of cytomegalovirus exposure and HLA in healthy donors. Amplification used 60 Vbeta primers and 13 Jbeta primers. The table came from immunoSEQ multiplex PCR; TCRdb's copy has only in-frame clones and leaves some out. The sample lists approximately 150,000 clones, more than 60% occurring once. The sample comprised PBMCs. Source of these receptors: a woman aged 18-29 years in good health and CMV-seronegative.

This clone has only a few counts. The chain employs TRBV12-5 and TRBJ1-5, with 12 positions matching TRBD1. The CDR3 covers 18 residues. V lost 1 base, J lost 6 bases, and 10 bases stayed unmatched. Germline V gene data show CDR1 as LGHNT and CDR2 as FRNRAP. The CDR3 spells CASGLAVLGQGATQPQHF. As DNA, the CDR3 is TGTGCTAGTGGTTTGGCAGTCCTGGGACAGGGGGCGACTCAGCCCCAGCATTTT.

The chain combines TRBV6-5 with TRBJ2-6; tentative D call: TRBD2 (6 bases). The CDR3 runs 14 residues. V lost 6 bases and J lost 14, with 20 bases in between. From germline, CDR1 is MNHEY and CDR2 SVGAGI. In DNA form, the CDR3 reads TGTGCCAGCAGCCGCGGGGCCGCGGAAGCGATCCTGACTTTC. This codes for CASSRGAAEAILTF.

This chain joins TRBV27 and TRBJ1-5; D uncertain. The germline CDR1 and CDR2 sequences are MNHEY and SMNVEV (reference sequence). The CDR3 loop spans 13 amino acids. V was shortened by 5 bases and J by 3 bases, with 8 bases between the two germline ends. The CDR3 is CASSADTNQPQHF. CDR3 nucleotides: TGTGCCAGCAGTGCAGATACCAATCAGCCCCAGCATTTT.

The chain couples TRBV19 to TRBJ1-1; the match to TRBD1 covers 9 bases. Germline CDR1 LNHDA, CDR2 SQIVND (reference sequence). Germline trimming cut 3 bases from V and 2 bases from J; bases unmatched to any gene: 4. The CDR3 extends over 15 amino acids. CDR3 DNA: TGTGCCAGTAGTATCGGGGGACAGGGTAACACTGAAGCTTTCTTT. Translating it yields CASSIGGQGNTEAFF. Together with reference TRBV19 and TRBJ1-1, the CDR3 gives the full variable domain: DGGITQSPKYLFRKEGQNVTLSCEQNLNHDAMYWYRQDPGQGLRLIYYSQIVNDFQKGDIAEGYSVSREKKESFPLTVTSAQKNPTAFYLCASSIGGQGNTEAFFGQGTRLTVV.

The chain employs TRBV29-1 and TRBJ1-1; TRBD1 aligns across 7 bases. This CDR3 has 10 residues. With 5 bases clipped from V and 7 bases from J, the junction kept 1 base outside the gene matches. Germline CDR1 and CDR2: SQVTM and ANQGSEA. The CDR3 DNA sequence: TGCAGCGTTCGGACAGGTGAAGCTTTCTTT. Amino acids: CSVRTGEAFF.

V and J are TRBV5-4 and TRBJ2-3; the D is unclear. This CDR3 contains 13 residues. Trimming shortened V by 0 bases and J by 3 bases, and 5 bases separated the two germline ends. Germline V CDR1 and CDR2: SGHNT, YYREEE (reference sequence). This CDR3 reads CASSLGLTDTQYF. CDR3 nucleotide sequence: TGTGCCAGCAGCTTGGGCCTAACAGATACGCAGTATTTT.

The V call is TRBV30, the J call TRBJ2-7; 11 bases fit TRBD1. The CDR3 runs to 15 residues. J lost 1 base, V lost 2 bases, and 4 bases had no gene match. CDR1 and CDR2 from the germline V gene are GTSNPN and SVGIG (reference sequence). The DNA of the CDR3 is TGTGCCTGGAGTCTTGGACAGGGGGCATCCTACGAGCAGTACTTC. Protein product: CAWSLGQGASYEQYF.

V is TRBV25-1 and J is TRBJ1-4, with a possible D match to TRBD1 (6 bases). V lost 4 bases and J 2 bases, leaving 20 bases between the germline ends. The germline CDR1 and CDR2 sequences are MGHDK and SYGVNS. The CDR3 consists of 18 residues. CDR3 in amino acids: CASSGPGHQISTNEKLFF. In DNA form, the CDR3 reads TGTGCCAGCAGTGGACCGGGACACCAGATATCGACTAATGAAAAACTGTTTTTT.

The V and J genes are TRBV4-1 and TRBJ2-7; D unclear. Germline lookup yields CDR1 MGHRA and CDR2 YSYEKL. The CDR3 sequence is 15 residues long. The germline V and J ends were trimmed by 1 base and 0 bases, with 10 bases remaining between them. CDR3 protein: CASSQVAFPSYEQYF. CDR3 bases: TGCGCCAGCAGCCAAGTAGCATTCCCCTCCTACGAGCAGTACTTC.

This clone appeared a single time. The chain employs TRBV5-1 and TRBJ2-4; no definite D call. Germline CDR1 reads SGHRS; CDR2 reads YFSETQ. The CDR3 runs to 14 residues. The V end was cut by 0 bases, the J end by 2 bases, with 6 bases between. Here the CDR3 DNA reads TGCGCCAGCAGCTTGGGTGTAACCAAAAACATTCAGTACTTC. Protein product: CASSLGVTKNIQYF. The full variable domain, completed using reference TRBV5-1 and TRBJ2-4, is KAGVTQTPRYLIKTRGQQVTLSCSPISGHRSVSWYQQTPGQGLQFLFEYFSETQRNKGNFPGRFSGRQFSNSRSEMNVSTLELGDSALYLCASSLGVTKNIQYFGAGTRLSVL.

The genes are TRBV5-1 and TRBJ2-7; 9 nucleotides agree with TRBD1. CDR3 length: 15 residues. The germline CDR1 and CDR2 sequences are SGHRS and YFSETQ. Losses at the gene ends were 2 bases for V and 2 bases for J; bases not matched to a gene: 5. The CDR3 coding sequence is TGCGCCAGCAGCTTAACGGGACAGGGCGCCTACGAGCAGTACTTC. Protein sequence: CASSLTGQGAYEQYF. The full variable domain, in which reference TRBV5-1 and TRBJ2-7 provide the parts outside the CDR3, is KAGVTQTPRYLIKTRGQQVTLSCSPISGHRSVSWYQQTPGQGLQFLFEYFSETQRNKGNFPGRFSGRQFSNSRSEMNVSTLELGDSALYLCASSLTGQGAYEQYFGPGTRLTVT.

This clone is a singleton in its sample. The chain joins TRBV19 to TRBJ1-5, with 7 bases lining up with TRBD1. V lost 6 bases, J lost 2 bases, and 7 bases stayed unmatched. The CDR3 length is 15 residues. Per germline, CDR1 LNHDA and CDR2 SQIVND (reference sequence). The CDR3 loop is CASRIDREGNQPQHF. The CDR3 nucleotides are TGTGCCAGTAGGATTGACAGGGAGGGCAATCAGCCCCAGCATTTT.

The chain carries TRBV7-6 and TRBJ2-3; no definite D call. The CDR3 extends over 12 amino acids. V was pared by 8 bases and J by 2 bases, with 8 bases between. CDR1 is SGHVS, CDR2 FNYEAQ, per germline. DNA for the CDR3: TGTGCCAGCGCTCGGTACACAGATACGCAGTATTTT. It is translated as CASARYTDTQYF.

This rearrangement joins TRBV27 to TRBJ1-1; TRBD1 might be the D (5 bases). Trimming took off 0 bases at V and 7 bases at J, with 18 bases between the two ends. Germline CDR1 reads MNHEY; CDR2 reads SMNVEV (reference sequence). This CDR3 is built from 16 residues. The CDR3 DNA follows: TGTGCCAGCAGTTTATCAGGGATGGGGCGCAGAGGTGAAGCTTTCTTT. It is translated as CASSLSGMGRRGEAFF.